This TCR beta chain was documented in a study of blood T cell repertoires in COVID-19. This table comes from immunoSEQ multiplex PCR, and its TCRdb copy is limited to in-frame clones, with some not included. The table has 180,000 or so clones, about 88% seen once; the top ten hold over 0.85%. V was pared by 2 bases and J by 10 bases, with 6 bases between. CDR3 size: 12 residues. The V and J genes are TRBV12-3 or TRBV12-4 and TRBJ1-6, with no clear D. The receptor comes from a man aged 18 to 35 with acute or convalescent COVID-19. Sequencing was done on a sample of peripheral blood. The CDR3 region is CASSLSTSPLHF. The CDR3 region has the DNA TGTGCCAGCAGTTTATCTACCTCACCCCTCCACTTT.